This T cell receptor (beta chain) was recorded in a study of blood T cell repertoires in COVID-19. Background on the study: Sites in the United States, Italy and Spain provided acute and convalescent COVID-19 samples. The analysed material was cDNA or gDNA that came from T cells, B-cell-depleted T cells, or PBMCs.

CDR1 is SGDLS and CDR2 is YYNGEE in the germline V gene. The CDR3 is 16 residues long. V lost 4 bases, J lost 6 bases, and 6 bases stayed unmatched. Study processing details: How many nucleated cells were present was estimated from reference gene primer amplification. Only in-frame clones appear in the TCRdb table, and some are missing; sequencing was by immunoSEQ multiplex PCR. V and J calls and clone size are those listed in that table; D and trimming were worked out from the DNA. This table has roughly 150,000 clones, 87% appearing once. The clonotype was recovered from a man older than 75 with acute or convalescent COVID-19. The J gene is TRBJ2-2, the V gene TRBV9, with 13 nucleotides matching TRBD2. Sequenced: peripheral blood. CDR3 coding DNA: TGTGCCAGCAGCCCGCGGACTAGCGGGAGCGCCGGGGAGCTGTTTTTT. Translating it yields CASSPRTSGSAGELFF.